Below are 6 T cell receptor beta chains sequenced from a single sample in a study of shared clonotypes between healthy human individuals. The repertoire was sequenced with immunoSEQ multiplex PCR; TCRdb's copy has only in-frame clones and lacks some. The sample lists approximately 2.5 million clones, over 85% occurring once. Sequences were obtained from naive CD4+ T cells sorted from blood. Specified subset: CD45RA+ positively selected. These TCRs come from a man between 18 and 35 years old in good health.

The chain carries TRBV5-1 and TRBJ1-4, with 7 bases that match TRBD1. From germline, CDR1 is SGHRS and CDR2 YFSETQ. The CDR3 sequence is 16 residues long. J lost 0 bases, V lost 4 bases, and 6 bases had no gene match. The CDR3 nucleotides read TGCGCCAGCAGCCCGACAGGGACCTCAACTAATGAAAAACTGTTTTTT. This gives the protein CASSPTGTSTNEKLFF.

This clone has just one count. The genes are TRBV5-4 and TRBJ2-7; tentative D call: TRBD1 (6 bases). This CDR3 spans 13 amino acids. Germline V gives CDR1 SGHNT, CDR2 YYREEE (reference sequence). V lost 5 bases to trimming and J lost 2 bases, with 11 bases between them. The CDR3 DNA is TGTGCCAGCAGAGTACAGGGAGCCTACGAGCAGTACTTC. Translation: CASRVQGAYEQYF. The complete variable domain, with remaining parts taken from reference TRBV5-4 and TRBJ2-7, reads ETGVTQSPTHLIKTRGQQVTLRCSSQSGHNTVSWYQQALGQGPQFIFQYYREEENGRGNFPPRFSGLQFPNYSSELNVNALELDDSALYLCASRVQGAYEQYFGPGTRLTVT.

This clone was observed once. This chain uses TRBV6-1 with TRBJ2-3; D not certain. Germline lookup yields CDR1 MNHNS and CDR2 SASEGT. The CDR3 is 16 residues long. V lost 2 bases and J lost 0, with 12 bases in between. The CDR3 nucleotides are TGTGCCAGCAGTGAACTGACAAGTACTAGCACAGATACGCAGTATTTT. Its translation is CASSELTSTSTDTQYF.

This clone was recorded once. The chain carries TRBV11-2 and TRBJ2-7, with TRBD2 as a possible D gene (6 bases). Germline assignment: CDR1 SGHAT and CDR2 FQNNGV. Deletions cut 5 bases from V and 4 bases from J, with 15 bases between. The CDR3 totals 14 residues. The CDR3 nucleotides are TGTGCCAGCAGCCCACCGGGACTCTCATACGAGCAGTACTTC. This codes for CASSPPGLSYEQYF.

The CDR3 DNA sequence: TGTGCCAGCAGTGAATATGGACTTGGTGAAAAACTGTTTTTT. Translating gives CASSEYGLGEKLFF. The genes are TRBV25-1 and TRBJ1-4, with D hard to call. Germline V gives CDR1 MGHDK, CDR2 SYGVNS. Trimming left V 0 bases short and J 7 bases short, with 9 bases between. The CDR3 is made up of 14 amino acids.

This chain uses TRBV6-6 with TRBJ1-2, with a tentative D call TRBD1 (6 bases). This CDR3 spans 13 amino acids. Trimming removed 5 bases at V and 8 bases at J, with 15 bases between. The germline CDR1 and CDR2 sequences are MNHNY and SVGAGI (reference sequence). The CDR3 is CASSPGHTDGYTF. The CDR3 DNA reads as TGTGCCAGCAGTCCGGGACACACGGACGGCTACACCTTC.